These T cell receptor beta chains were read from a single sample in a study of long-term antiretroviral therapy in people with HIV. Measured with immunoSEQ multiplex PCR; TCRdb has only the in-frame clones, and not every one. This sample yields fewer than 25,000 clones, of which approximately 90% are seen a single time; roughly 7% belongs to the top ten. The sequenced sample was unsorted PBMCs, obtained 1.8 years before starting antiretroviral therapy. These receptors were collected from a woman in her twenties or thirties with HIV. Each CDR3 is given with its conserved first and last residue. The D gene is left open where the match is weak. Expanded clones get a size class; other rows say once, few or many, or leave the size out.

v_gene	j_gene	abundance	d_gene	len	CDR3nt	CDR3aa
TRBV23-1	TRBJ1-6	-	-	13	TGCGCCAGCAGTCAACAGCGATATTCACCCCTCCACTTT	CASSQQRYSPLHF
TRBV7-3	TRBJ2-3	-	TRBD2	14	TGTGCCAGCAGGCTAGCGGGGTCGGGAGATACGCAGTATTTT	CASRLAGSGDTQYF
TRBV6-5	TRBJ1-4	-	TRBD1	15	TGTGCCAGCAGTTCCAGACAGGGTATGTCTGAAAAACTGTTTTTT	CASSSRQGMSEKLFF
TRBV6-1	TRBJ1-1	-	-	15	TGTGCCAGCAGTCCCTGGGCAGGGGTAAACACTGAAGCTTTCTTT	CASSPWAGVNTEAFF
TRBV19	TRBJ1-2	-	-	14	TGTGCCAGTAGGCCCAGGGACCTCAACTATGGCTACACCTTC	CASRPRDLNYGYTF
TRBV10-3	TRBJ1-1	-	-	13	TGTGCCACCAGCCCTGACCCGAACACTGAAGCTTTCTTT	CATSPDPNTEAFF
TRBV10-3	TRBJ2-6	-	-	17	TGTGCCATCAGTGACAGGTCGGGATCCTCTGGGGCCAACGTCCTGACTTTC	CAISDRSGSSGANVLTF
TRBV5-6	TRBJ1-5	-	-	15	TGTGCCCCCCTATTAAAACAGGGACGGAGTCAGCCCCAGCATTTT	CAPLLKQGRSQPQHF
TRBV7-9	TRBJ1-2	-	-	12	TGTGCCGTCGAACAGGGTGGGTTCGGCTACACCTTC	CAVEQGGFGYTF
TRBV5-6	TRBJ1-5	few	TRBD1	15	TGTGCCAGCAGCGGACAGGGGGGCCACAATCAGCCCCAGCATTTT	CASSGQGGHNQPQHF
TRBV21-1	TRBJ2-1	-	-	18	TGTGCCAGCAGCAAAGACCCCAGGCGGGCCCAGAATGGGAATGAGCAGTTCTTC	CASSKDPRRAQNGNEQFF
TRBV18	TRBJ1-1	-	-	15	TGTGCCAGCTCACCCGCCGCAGGGAGGGGGGCTGAAGCTTTCTTT	CASSPAAGRGAEAFF
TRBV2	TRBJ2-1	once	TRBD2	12	TGTGCCAGCAGTCCTAGCGGCAATGAGCAGTTCTTC	CASSPSGNEQFF
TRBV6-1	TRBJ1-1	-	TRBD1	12	TGTGCCAGCCGACAGGGGTACACTGAAGCTTTCTTT	CASRQGYTEAFF
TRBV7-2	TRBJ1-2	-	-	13	TGTGCCAGCAGCTTAGATTCTAACTATGGCTACACCTTC	CASSLDSNYGYTF
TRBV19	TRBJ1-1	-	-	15	TGTGCCAGTAGTCCGTCGGGACACCTGAACACTGAAGCTTTCTTT	CASSPSGHLNTEAFF
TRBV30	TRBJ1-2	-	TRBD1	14	TGTGCCTGGAGTGCGGGACAGGGCTACTATGGCTACACCTTC	CAWSAGQGYYGYTF
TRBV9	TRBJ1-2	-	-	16	TGTGCCAGCGACGGGAGTGGCCAGCCACGGAACTATGGCTACACCTTC	CASDGSGQPRNYGYTF
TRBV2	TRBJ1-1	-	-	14	TGTGCCAGCGGCGGGCCTCCCCTTGTGGCTGAAGCTTTCTTT	CASGGPPLVAEAFF
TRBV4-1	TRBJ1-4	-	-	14	TGCGCCAGCAGCCAAGAAGACAGGAATGAAAAACTGTTTTTT	CASSQEDRNEKLFF
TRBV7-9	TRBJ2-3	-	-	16	TGTGCCAGCAGCCCTATTGGGGGGGCAGAAGGGGATACGCAGTATTTT	CASSPIGGAEGDTQYF
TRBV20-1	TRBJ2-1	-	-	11	TGCAGTGCTGGGGGGCGAAATGAGCAGTTCTTC	CSAGGRNEQFF
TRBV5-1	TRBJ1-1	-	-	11	TGCGCCAGCAGCGGGAACACTGAAGCTTTCTTT	CASSGNTEAFF
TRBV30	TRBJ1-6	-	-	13	TGTGCCTGGAGCCCAGGGTCAAATTCACCCCTCCACTTT	CAWSPGSNSPLHF
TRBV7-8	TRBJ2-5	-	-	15	TGTGCCAGCAGCTTACTGGCAGGGGAGCGAGAGACCCAGTACTTC	CASSLLAGERETQYF
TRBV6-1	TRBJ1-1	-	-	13	TGTGCCAGCAGTGATCTGTTCGACACTGAAGCTTTCTTT	CASSDLFDTEAFF
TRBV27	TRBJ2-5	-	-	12	TGTGCCAGCAGTTTTGGCTCCGGGACCCAGTACTTC	CASSFGSGTQYF